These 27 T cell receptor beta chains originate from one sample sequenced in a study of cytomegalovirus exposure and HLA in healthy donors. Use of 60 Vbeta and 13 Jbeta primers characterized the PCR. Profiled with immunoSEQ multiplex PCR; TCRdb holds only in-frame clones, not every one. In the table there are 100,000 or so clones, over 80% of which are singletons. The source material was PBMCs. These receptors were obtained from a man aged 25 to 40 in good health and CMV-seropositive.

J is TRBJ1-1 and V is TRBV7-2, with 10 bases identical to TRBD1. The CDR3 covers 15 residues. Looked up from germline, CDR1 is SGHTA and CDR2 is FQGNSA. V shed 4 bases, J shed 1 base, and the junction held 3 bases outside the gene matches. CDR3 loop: CASSSRTGGNTEAFF. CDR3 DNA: TGTGCCAGCAGCTCCCGGACAGGGGGGAACACTGAAGCTTTCTTT.

CDR3 nucleotide sequence: TGTGCCAGCAGCTTCCTGGAGTCACCCCTCCACTTT. It codes for CASSFLESPLHF. The chain is built from TRBV5-4 and TRBJ1-6, with D uncertain. Germline CDR1 and CDR2: SGHNT and YYREEE (reference sequence). The CDR3 covers 12 residues. V shed 2 bases and J shed 10 bases, with 7 bases lying between them.

DNA for the CDR3: TGTGCCAGCAGCCTCGTCGACAGGGTTGGACAGCCCCAGCATTTT. Protein product: CASSLVDRVGQPQHF. The V gene is TRBV7-8, the J gene TRBJ1-5; TRBD1 aligns across 7 bases. This CDR3 spans 15 amino acids. Losses at the gene ends were 5 bases for V and 7 bases for J; bases not matched to a gene: 11. Germline assignment: CDR1 SGHVS and CDR2 FQNEAQ.

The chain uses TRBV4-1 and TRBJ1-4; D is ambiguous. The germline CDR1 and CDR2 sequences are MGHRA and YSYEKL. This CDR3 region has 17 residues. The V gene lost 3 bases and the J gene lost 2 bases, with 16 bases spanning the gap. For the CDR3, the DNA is TGCGCCAGCAGCCACTACGCGGGCAGCCAGACTAATGAAAAACTGTTTTTT. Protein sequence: CASSHYAGSQTNEKLFF.

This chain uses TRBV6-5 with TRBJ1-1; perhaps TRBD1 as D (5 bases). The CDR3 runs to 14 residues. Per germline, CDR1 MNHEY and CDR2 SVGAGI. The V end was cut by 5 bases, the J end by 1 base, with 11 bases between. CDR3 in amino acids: CASSARQSNTEAFF. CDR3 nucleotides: TGTGCCAGCAGTGCGCGACAGTCGAACACTGAAGCTTTCTTT.

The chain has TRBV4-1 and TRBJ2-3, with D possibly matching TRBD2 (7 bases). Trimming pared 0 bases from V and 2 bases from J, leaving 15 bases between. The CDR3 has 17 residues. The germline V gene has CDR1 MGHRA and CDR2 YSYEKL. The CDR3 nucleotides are TGCGCCAGCAGCCAAGATCTGGGGGGGGCCCCCACAGATACGCAGTATTTT. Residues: CASSQDLGGAPTDTQYF.

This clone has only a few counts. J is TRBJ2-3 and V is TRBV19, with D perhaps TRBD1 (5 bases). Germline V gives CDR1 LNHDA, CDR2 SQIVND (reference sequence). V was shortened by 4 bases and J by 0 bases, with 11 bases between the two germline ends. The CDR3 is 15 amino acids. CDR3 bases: TGTGCCAGTAGTACGGCAGGGTATAGCACAGATACGCAGTATTTT. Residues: CASSTAGYSTDTQYF.

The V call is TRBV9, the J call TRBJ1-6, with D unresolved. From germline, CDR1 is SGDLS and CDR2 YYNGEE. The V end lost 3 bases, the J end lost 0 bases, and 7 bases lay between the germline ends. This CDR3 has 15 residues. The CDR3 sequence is CASSDSSSYNSPLHF. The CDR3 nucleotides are TGTGCCAGCAGCGACAGTAGCTCCTATAATTCACCCCTCCACTTT.

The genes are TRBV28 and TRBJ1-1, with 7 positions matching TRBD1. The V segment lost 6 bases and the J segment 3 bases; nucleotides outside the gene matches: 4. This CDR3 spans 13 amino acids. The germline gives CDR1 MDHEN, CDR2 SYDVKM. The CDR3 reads CASSGRGHTEAFF. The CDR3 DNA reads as TGTGCCAGCAGCGGGAGGGGGCACACTGAAGCTTTCTTT.

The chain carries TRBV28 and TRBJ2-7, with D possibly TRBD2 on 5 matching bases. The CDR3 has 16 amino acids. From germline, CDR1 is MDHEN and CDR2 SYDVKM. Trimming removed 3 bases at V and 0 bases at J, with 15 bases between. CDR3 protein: CASSFPYEGSSYEQYF. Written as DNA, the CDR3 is TGTGCCAGCAGTTTCCCCTACGAGGGCAGCTCCTACGAGCAGTACTTC.

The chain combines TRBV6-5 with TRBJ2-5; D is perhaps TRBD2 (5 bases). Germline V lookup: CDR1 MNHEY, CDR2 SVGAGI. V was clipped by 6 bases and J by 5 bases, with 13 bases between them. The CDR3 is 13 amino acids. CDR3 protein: CASSPIPGETQYF. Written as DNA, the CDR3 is TGTGCCAGCAGCCCTATCCCGGGGGAGACCCAGTACTTC.

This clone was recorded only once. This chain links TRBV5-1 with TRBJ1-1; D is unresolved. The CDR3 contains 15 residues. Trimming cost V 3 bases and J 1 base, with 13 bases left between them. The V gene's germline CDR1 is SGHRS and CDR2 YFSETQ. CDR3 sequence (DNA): TGCGCCAGCAGCTCCCGAGGAGGGCGGAACACTGAAGCTTTCTTT. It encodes CASSSRGGRNTEAFF.

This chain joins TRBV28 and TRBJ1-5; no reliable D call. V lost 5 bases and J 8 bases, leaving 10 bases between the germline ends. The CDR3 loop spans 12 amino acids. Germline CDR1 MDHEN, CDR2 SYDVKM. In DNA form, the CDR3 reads TGTGCCAGCAGTCCACTTGGTGAGCCCCAGCATTTT. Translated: CASSPLGEPQHF.

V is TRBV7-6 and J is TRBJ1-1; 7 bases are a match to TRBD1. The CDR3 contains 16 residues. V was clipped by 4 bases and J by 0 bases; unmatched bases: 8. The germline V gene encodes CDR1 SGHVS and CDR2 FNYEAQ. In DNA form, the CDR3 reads TGTGCCAGCAGCTCAACCCCGGGACAGTTGAACACTGAAGCTTTCTTT. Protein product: CASSSTPGQLNTEAFF.

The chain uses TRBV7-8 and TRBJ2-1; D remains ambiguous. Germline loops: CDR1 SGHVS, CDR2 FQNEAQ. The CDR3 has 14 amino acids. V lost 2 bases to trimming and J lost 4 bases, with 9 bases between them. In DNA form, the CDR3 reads TGTGCCAGCAGCTTAAGTGGGCGATACAATGAGCAGTTCTTC. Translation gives CASSLSGRYNEQFF.

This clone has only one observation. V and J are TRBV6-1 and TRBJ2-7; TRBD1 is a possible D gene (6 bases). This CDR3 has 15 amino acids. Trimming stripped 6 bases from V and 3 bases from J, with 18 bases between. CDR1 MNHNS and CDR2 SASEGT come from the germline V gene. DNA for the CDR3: TGTGCCAGCAGCCTGTCAGGGGCGGCGAACTACGAGCAGTACTTC. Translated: CASSLSGAANYEQYF.

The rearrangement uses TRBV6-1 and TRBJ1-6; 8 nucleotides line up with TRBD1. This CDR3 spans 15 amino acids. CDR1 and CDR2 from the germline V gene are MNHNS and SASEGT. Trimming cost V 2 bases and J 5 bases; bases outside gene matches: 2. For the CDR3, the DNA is TGTGCCAGCAGTGAAAAGGACAGGGATAATTCACCCCTCCACTTT. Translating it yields CASSEKDRDNSPLHF.

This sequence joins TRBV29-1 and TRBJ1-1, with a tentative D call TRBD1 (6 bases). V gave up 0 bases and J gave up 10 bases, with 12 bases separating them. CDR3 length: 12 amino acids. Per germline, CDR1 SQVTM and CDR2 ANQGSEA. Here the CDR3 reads CSVEEGARVAFF. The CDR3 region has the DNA TGCAGCGTTGAAGAGGGGGCGAGAGTAGCTTTCTTT.

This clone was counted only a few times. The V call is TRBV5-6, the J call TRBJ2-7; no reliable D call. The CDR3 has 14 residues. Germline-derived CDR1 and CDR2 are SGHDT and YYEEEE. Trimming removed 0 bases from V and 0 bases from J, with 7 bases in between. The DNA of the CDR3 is TGTGCCAGCAGCTTGGGGCCTAGCTCCTACGAGCAGTACTTC. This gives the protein CASSLGPSSYEQYF. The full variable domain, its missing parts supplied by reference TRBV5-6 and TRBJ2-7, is DAGVTQSPTHLIKTRGQQVTLRCSPKSGHDTVSWYQQALGQGPQFIFQYYEEEERQRGNFPDRFSGHQFPNYSSELNVNALLLGDSALYLCASSLGPSSYEQYFGPGTRLTVT.

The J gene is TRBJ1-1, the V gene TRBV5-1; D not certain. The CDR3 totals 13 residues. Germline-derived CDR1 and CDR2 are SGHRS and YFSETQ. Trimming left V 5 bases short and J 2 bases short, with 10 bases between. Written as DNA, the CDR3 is TGCGCCAGCAGGTGGGAGACCAACACTGAAGCTTTCTTT. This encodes CASRWETNTEAFF.

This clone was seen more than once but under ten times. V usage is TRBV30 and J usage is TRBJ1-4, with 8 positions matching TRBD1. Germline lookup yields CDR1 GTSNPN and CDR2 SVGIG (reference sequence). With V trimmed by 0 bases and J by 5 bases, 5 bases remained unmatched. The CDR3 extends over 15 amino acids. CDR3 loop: CAWSVAGQENEKLFF. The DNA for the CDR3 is TGTGCCTGGAGTGTCGCGGGACAGGAAAATGAAAAACTGTTTTTT. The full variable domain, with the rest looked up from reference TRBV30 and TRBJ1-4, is SQTIHQWPATLVQPVGSPLSLECTVEGTSNPNLYWYRQAAGRGLQLLFYSVGIGQISSEVPQNLSASRPQDRQFILSSKKLLLSDSGFYLCAWSVAGQENEKLFFGSGTQLSVL.

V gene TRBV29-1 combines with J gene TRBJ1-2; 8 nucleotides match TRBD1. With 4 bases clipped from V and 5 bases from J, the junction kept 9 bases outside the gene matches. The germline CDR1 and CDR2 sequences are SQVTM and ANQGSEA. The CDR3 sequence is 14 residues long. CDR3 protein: CSVVQGAGVYGYTF. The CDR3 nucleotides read TGCAGCGTTGTCCAGGGGGCAGGAGTGTATGGCTACACCTTC.

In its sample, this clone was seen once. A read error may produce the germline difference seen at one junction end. CDR3 nucleotides: TGTGCTAGCAGCCTGGGGAGCCACACTAAGCAGTACTTC. Translated: CASSLGSHTKQYF. The chain links TRBV7-7 to TRBJ2-7; perhaps TRBD2 as D (5 bases). This CDR3 region has 13 residues. The germline V gene has CDR1 SSHAT and CDR2 FNYEAQ (reference sequence).

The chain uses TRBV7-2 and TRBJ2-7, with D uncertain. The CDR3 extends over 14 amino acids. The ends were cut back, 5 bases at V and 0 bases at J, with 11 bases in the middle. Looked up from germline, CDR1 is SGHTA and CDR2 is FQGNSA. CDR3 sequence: CASSATVFSYEQYF. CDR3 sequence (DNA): TGTGCCAGCAGCGCTACAGTATTCTCCTACGAGCAGTACTTC.

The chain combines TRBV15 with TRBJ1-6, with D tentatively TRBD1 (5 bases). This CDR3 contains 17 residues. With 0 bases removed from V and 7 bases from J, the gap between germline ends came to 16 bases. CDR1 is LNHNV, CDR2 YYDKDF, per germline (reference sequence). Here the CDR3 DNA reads TGTGCCACCAGCAGAGATTTTTTGGGGGAGGAAAATTCACCCCTCCACTTT. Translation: CATSRDFLGEENSPLHF.

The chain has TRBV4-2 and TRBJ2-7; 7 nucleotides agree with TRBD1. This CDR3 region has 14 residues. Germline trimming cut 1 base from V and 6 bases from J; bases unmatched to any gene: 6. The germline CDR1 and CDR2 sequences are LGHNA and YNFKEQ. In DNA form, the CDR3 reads TGTGCCAGCAGCCAAGGGGACAGCGGACCCGAGCAGTACTTC. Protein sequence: CASSQGDSGPEQYF.

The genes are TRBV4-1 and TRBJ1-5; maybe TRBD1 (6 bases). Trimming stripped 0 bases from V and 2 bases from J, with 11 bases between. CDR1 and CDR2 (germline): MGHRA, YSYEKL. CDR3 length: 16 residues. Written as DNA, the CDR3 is TGCGCCAGCAGCCAAGAGGGCTCAGGGGGCAATCAGCCCCAGCATTTT. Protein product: CASSQEGSGGNQPQHF.